Sequencing of this T cell receptor beta chain was carried out in a study of cytomegalovirus exposure and HLA in healthy donors. Study-level points and caveats: Later analysis associated a missense DCLRE1C variant with TCR beta V- and J-gene trimming. A later analysis found common viral pathogens apparently linked to several of the most significant clusters.

Trimming left V 2 bases short and J 3 bases short, with 11 bases between. Germline V gives CDR1 MNHEY, CDR2 SVGAGI. This CDR3 spans 15 amino acids. The table lists this clone with a few counts. Antigen unknown. It was with 60 Vbeta and 13 Jbeta primers that the PCR ran. Sequenced by immunoSEQ multiplex PCR; TCRdb stores in-frame clones only, minus some. The table lists approximately 50,000 clones, around 50% of them singletons. This receptor was obtained from a human donor in good health. The sequenced sample consisted of PBMCs. This chain uses TRBV6-5 with TRBJ2-1; perhaps TRBD1 as D (6 bases). CDR3 in amino acids: CASSYGQGYYNEQFF. In DNA, the CDR3 is TGTGCCAGCAGTTACGGGCAGGGGTACTACAATGAGCAGTTCTTC.